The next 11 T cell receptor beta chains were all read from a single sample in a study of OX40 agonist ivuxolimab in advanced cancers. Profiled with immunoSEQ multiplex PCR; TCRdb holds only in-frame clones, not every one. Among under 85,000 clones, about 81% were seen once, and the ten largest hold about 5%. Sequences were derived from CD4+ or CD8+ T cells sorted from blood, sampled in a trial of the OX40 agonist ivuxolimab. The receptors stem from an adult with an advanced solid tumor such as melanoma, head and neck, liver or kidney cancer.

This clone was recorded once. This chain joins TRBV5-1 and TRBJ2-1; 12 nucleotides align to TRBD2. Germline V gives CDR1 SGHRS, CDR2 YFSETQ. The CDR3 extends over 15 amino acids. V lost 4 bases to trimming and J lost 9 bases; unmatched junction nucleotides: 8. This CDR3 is CASSPGLAGGGEQFF. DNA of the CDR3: TGCGCCAGCAGCCCGGGACTAGCGGGTGGAGGTGAGCAGTTCTTC. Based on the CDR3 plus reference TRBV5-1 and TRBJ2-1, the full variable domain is KAGVTQTPRYLIKTRGQQVTLSCSPISGHRSVSWYQQTPGQGLQFLFEYFSETQRNKGNFPGRFSGRQFSNSRSEMNVSTLELGDSALYLCASSPGLAGGGEQFFGPGTRLTVL.

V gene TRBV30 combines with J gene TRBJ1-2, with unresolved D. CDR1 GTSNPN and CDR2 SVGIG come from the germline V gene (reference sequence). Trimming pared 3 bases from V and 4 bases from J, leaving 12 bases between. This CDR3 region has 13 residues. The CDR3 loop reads CAWSVQAFYGYTF. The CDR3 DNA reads TGTGCCTGGAGCGTCCAGGCTTTCTATGGCTACACCTTC. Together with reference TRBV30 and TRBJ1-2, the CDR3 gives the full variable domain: SQTIHQWPATLVQPVGSPLSLECTVEGTSNPNLYWYRQAAGRGLQLLFYSVGIGQISSEVPQNLSASRPQDRQFILSSKKLLLSDSGFYLCAWSVQAFYGYTFGSGTRLTVV.

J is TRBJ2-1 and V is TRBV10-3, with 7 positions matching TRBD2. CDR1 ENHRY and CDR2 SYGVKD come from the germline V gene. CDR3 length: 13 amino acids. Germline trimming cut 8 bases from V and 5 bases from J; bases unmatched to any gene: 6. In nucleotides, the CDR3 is TGTGCCATCGGTCTAGCGGTTAACAATGAGCAGTTCTTC. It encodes CAIGLAVNNEQFF.

The CDR3 reads CASSHGGRSYEQYF. The CDR3 coding sequence is TGTGCCAGCAGCCATGGGGGACGCTCCTACGAGCAGTACTTC. The rearrangement joins TRBV7-2 to TRBJ2-7; D may match TRBD1 or TRBD2 (5 bases each). Trimming shortened V by 5 bases and J by 0 bases, and 11 bases separated the two germline ends. The CDR3 has 14 amino acids. Looked up from germline, CDR1 is SGHTA and CDR2 is FQGNSA.

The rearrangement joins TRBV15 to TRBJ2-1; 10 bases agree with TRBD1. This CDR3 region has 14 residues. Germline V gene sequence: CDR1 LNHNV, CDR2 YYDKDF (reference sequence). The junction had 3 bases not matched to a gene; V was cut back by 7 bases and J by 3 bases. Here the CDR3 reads CATTDRGFYNEQFF. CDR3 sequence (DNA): TGTGCCACCACGGACAGGGGGTTCTACAATGAGCAGTTCTTC.

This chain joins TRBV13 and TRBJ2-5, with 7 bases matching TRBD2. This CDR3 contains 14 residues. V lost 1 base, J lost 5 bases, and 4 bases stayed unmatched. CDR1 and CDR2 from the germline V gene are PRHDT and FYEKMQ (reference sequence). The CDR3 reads CASSLAGGLETQYF. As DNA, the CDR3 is TGTGCCAGCAGCTTAGCCGGGGGGTTGGAGACCCAGTACTTC.

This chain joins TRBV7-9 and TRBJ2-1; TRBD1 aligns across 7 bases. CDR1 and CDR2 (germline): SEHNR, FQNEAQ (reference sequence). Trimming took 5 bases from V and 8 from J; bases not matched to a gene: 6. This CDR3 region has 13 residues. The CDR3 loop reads CASSPKGGDEQFF. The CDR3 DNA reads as TGTGCCAGCAGCCCTAAAGGGGGCGATGAGCAGTTCTTC. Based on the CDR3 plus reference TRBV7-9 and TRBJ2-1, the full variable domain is DTGVSQNPRHKITKRGQNVTFRCDPISEHNRLYWYRQTLGQGPEFLTYFQNEAQLEKSRLLSDRFSAERPKGSFSTLEIQRTEQGDSAMYLCASSPKGGDEQFFGPGTRLTVL.

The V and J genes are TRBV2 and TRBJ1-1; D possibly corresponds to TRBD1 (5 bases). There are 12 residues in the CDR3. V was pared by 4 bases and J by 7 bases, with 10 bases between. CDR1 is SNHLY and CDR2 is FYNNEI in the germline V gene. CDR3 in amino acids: CASSVWGVEAFF. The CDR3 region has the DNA TGTGCCAGCAGTGTTTGGGGCGTTGAAGCTTTCTTT.

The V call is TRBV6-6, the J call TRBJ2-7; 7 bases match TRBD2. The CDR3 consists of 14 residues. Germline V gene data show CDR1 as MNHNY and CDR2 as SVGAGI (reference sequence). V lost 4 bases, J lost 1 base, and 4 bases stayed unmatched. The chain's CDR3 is CASSSREASYEQYF. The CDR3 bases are TGTGCCAGCAGTTCCCGGGAGGCGTCCTACGAGCAGTACTTC.

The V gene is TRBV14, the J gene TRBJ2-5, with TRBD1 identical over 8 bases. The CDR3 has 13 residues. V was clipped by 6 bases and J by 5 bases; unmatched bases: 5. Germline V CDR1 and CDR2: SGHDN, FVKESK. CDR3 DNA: TGTGCCAGCAGGTCAGGGGGCACGGAGACCCAGTACTTC. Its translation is CASRSGGTETQYF.

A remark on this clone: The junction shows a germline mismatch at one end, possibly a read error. CDR3 sequence reads: CASSLTNSGELFF. For the CDR3, the DNA is TGTGCCAGCAGCTTAACGAACTCCGGGGAGCTGTTTTTT. The chain links TRBV7-3 to TRBJ2-2; D ambiguous. Germline V lookup: CDR1 SGHTA, CDR2 FQGTGA. This CDR3 spans 13 amino acids. The entire variable domain, with the rest obtained from reference TRBV7-3 and TRBJ2-2, is as follows: GAGVSQTPSNKVTEKGKYVELRCDPISGHTALYWYRQSLGQGPEFLIYFQGTGAADDSGLPNDRFFAVRPEGSVSTLKIQRTERGDSAVYLCASSLTNSGELFFGEGSRLTVL.